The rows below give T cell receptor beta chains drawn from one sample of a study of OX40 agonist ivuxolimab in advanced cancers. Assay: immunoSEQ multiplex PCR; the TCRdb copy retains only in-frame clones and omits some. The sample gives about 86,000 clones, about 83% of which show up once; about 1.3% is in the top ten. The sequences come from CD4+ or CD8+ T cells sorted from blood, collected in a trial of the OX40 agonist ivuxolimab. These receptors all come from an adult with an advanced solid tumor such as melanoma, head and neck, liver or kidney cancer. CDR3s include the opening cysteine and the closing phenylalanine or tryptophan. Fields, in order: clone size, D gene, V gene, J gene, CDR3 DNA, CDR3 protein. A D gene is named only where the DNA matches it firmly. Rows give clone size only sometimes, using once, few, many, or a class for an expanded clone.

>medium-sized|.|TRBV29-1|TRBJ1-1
TGCAGCGTTCCAGGGTACACTGAAGCTTTCTTT
CSVPGYTEAFF
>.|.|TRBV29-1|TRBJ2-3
TGCAGCGTGAGATTCCGCGGAGCGTTCACAGATACGCAGTATTTT
CSVRFRGAFTDTQYF
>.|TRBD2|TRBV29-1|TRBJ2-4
TGCAGCGTTGATACCCAAGGGACTAGCGGGGGCGAAAACATTCAGTACTTC
CSVDTQGTSGGENIQYF
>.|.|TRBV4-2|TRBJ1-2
TGTGCCAGCAGCCAAGAGGGACCAACCTATGGCTACACCTTC
CASSQEGPTYGYTF
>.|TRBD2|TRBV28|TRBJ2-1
TGTGCCAGCAGAAAAGCGGGGATACACAATGAGCAGTTCTTC
CASRKAGIHNEQFF
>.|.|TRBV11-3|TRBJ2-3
TGTGCCAGCAGCCCAATCGGCGGGGAAACAGATACGCAGTATTTT
CASSPIGGETDTQYF
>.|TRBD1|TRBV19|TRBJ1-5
TGTGCCAGTAGTATAGGGACAGGGATACAGCCCCAGCATTTT
CASSIGTGIQPQHF
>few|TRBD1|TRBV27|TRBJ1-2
TGTGCCAGCGGCCGGACAGGGGGCGACTATGGCTACACCTTC
CASGRTGGDYGYTF
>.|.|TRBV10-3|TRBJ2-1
TGTGCCATCAGAGAGACCTTCAATGAGCAGTTCTTC
CAIRETFNEQFF
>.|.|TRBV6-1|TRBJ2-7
TGTGCCAGCAGTGTCCGGGACCCCCACGAGCAGTACTTC
CASSVRDPHEQYF
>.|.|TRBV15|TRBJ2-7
TGTGCCACCAGCAGAGTCACAGGGCGCGAGCAGTACTTC
CATSRVTGREQYF
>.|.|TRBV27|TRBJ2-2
TGTGCCAGCAGTTCCCACAGGGGGGGGACCGGGGAGCTGTTTTTT
CASSSHRGGTGELFF
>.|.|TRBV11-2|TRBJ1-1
TGTGCCAGCAGCTTCGGCAGGGGTTCGACTGAAGCTTTCTTT
CASSFGRGSTEAFF
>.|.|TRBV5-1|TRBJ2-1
TGCGCCAGCAGCTACCGGGACGTCAGCTCCTACAATGAGCAGTTCTTC
CASSYRDVSSYNEQFF
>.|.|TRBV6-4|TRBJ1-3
TGTGCCAGCAGTGAGAACTTGGGAGAGACCATATATTTT
CASSENLGETIYF
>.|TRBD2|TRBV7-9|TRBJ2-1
TGTGCCAGCAGCCACGGGACTAGCGGGAGAAGCGCGTTCTTC
CASSHGTSGRSAFF
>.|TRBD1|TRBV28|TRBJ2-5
TGTGCCAGCAGTCCGGGTCGGGCAGGGGGTTTGCAAGAGACCCAGTACTTC
CASSPGRAGGLQETQYF
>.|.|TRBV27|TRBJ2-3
TGTGCCAGCAGTAACTCAGCGTCTACGCAGTATTTT
CASSNSASTQYF
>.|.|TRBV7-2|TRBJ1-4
TGTGCCAGCAGCCTACGGGGGTTGGATGAAAAACTGTTTTTT
CASSLRGLDEKLFF
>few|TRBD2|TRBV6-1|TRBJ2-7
TGTGCCAGCAGCCTAGCGGGAGACTTGTCCGAGCAGTACTTC
CASSLAGDLSEQYF
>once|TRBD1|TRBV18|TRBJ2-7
TGTGCCAGCTCACCACTCCGGGACAGGGGCTACGAGCAGTACTTC
CASSPLRDRGYEQYF
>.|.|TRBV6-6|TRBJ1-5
TGTGCCAGCCTCGTGGCCCTCAATCAGCCCCAGCATTTT
CASLVALNQPQHF
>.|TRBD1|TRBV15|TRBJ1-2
TGTGCCACCAGCCGACAGGGGGCGTATGGCTACACCTTC
CATSRQGAYGYTF
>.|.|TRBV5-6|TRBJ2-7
TGTGCCAGCAGCAAGACAGCCCTCACCCCCCGGGGGGAGCAGTACTTC
CASSKTALTPRGEQYF
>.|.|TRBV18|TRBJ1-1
TGTGCCAGCTCACCAGTCGGTGAAGCTTTCTTT
CASSPVGEAFF
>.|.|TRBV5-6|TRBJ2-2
TGTGCCAGCAGAGGTAGGAACACCGGGGAGCTGTTTTTT
CASRGRNTGELFF
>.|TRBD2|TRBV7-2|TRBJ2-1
TGTGCCAGCAGCTTACATAAACCGGGACTAAACTACAATGAGCAGTTCTTC
CASSLHKPGLNYNEQFF
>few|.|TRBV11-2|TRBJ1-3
TGTGCCAGCAGCCCCCCGGGAGGGATCTCTGGAAACACCATATATTTT
CASSPPGGISGNTIYF
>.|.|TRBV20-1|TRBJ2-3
TGCAGTGCTATGGGAAAAGATACGCAGTATTTT
CSAMGKDTQYF
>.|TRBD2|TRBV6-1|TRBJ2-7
TGTGCCAGCAGGGGTAGCGGGGATTCCTACGAGCAGTACTTC
CASRGSGDSYEQYF
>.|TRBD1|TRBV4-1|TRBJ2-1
TGCGCCAGCAGCCAACCCGGGACAGGCTACAATGAGCAGTTCTTC
CASSQPGTGYNEQFF
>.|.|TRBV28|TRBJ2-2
TGTGCCAGCAGTTTATTCCGACTAGTCACCGGGGAGCTGTTTTTT
CASSLFRLVTGELFF
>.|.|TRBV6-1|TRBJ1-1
TGTGCCAGTGAACAGAACACTGAAGCTTTCTTT
CASEQNTEAFF
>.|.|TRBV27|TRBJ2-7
TGTGCCAGCAGTTCGGAGACGCTTTACGAGCAGTACTTC
CASSSETLYEQYF
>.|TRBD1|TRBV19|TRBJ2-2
TGTGCCAGTAGCCGGACAGGGACCACCGGGGAGCTGTTTTTT
CASSRTGTTGELFF
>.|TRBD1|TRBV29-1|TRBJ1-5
TGCAGCGTTACAGGGGGTTTCAATCAGCCCCAGCATTTT
CSVTGGFNQPQHF
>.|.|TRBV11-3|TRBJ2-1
TGTGCCAGCAGCTTAGAGGTGCCGTATGGGGAGCAGTTCTTC
CASSLEVPYGEQFF
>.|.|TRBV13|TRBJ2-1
TGTGCCAGCAGCTTTCACCCAGGAACTACAATGTACAATGAGCAGTTCTTC
CASSFHPGTTMYNEQFF
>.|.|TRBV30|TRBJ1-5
TGTGCCTGGAGCCCCGGAGGGGGTCAGCCCCAGCATTTT
CAWSPGGGQPQHF
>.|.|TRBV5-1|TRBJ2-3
TGCGCCAGCAGCTTGGCCGGGAAAGTGACAGATACGCAGTATTTT
CASSLAGKVTDTQYF
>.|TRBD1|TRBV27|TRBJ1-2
TGTGCCAGCAGTTCGCCGGGACAGGGGGATGGCTACACCTTC
CASSSPGQGDGYTF
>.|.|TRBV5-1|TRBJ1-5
TGCGCCAGCAGCTTGGGTCCTCGTTCAGGGATTTATAATCAGCCCCAGCATTTT
CASSLGPRSGIYNQPQHF
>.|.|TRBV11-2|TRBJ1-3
TGTGCCAGCAGCTTAGTGACGAGAACCTCTGGAAACACCATATATTTT
CASSLVTRTSGNTIYF
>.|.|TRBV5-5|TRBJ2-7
TGTGCCAGCAGCCCCCCCGGTCGTGGGACCTCCTACGAGCAGTACTTC
CASSPPGRGTSYEQYF
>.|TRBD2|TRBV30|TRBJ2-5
TGTGCCTGGAGTCAAACTAGCGGGGCGGGGACCCAGTACTTC
CAWSQTSGAGTQYF
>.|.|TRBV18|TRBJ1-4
TGTGCCAGCTCACCCGTTACCATTAGACAGGCTAATGAAAAACTGTTTTTT
CASSPVTIRQANEKLFF
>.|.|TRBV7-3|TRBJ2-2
TGTGCCAGCAGCTTAACGTTAATGGAGGGACGGGCTACCGGGGAGCTGTTTTTT
CASSLTLMEGRATGELFF
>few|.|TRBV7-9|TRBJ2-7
TGTGCCAGCAGCTTCGACGCCTACGAGCAGTACTTC
CASSFDAYEQYF